The next 10 T cell receptor beta chains were all read from a single sample in a study of cytomegalovirus exposure and HLA in healthy donors. PCR used 60 Vbeta primers and 13 Jbeta primers. This table comes from immunoSEQ multiplex PCR, and its TCRdb copy is limited to in-frame clones, with some not included. The data show 95,000 to 150,000 clones, around 82% seen once. Sequenced input: PBMCs. The origin of the receptors is a middle-aged man in good health and CMV-seronegative.

The chain recombines TRBV30 with TRBJ1-1; possibly TRBD1 for D (6 bases). Looked up from germline, CDR1 is GTSNPN and CDR2 is SVGIG (reference sequence). Trimming took 0 bases from V and 6 from J, leaving 8 bases between them. This CDR3 comprises 12 residues. CDR3 loop: CAWSVQGAEAFF. CDR3 nucleotides: TGTGCCTGGAGTGTACAGGGCGCTGAAGCTTTCTTT.

This chain joins TRBV29-1 and TRBJ2-5, with TRBD2 matching over 9 bases. CDR3 length: 14 residues. The V gene end was trimmed by 0 bases and the J gene end by 2 bases; junction bases not matched to a gene: 1. Germline V gives CDR1 SQVTM, CDR2 ANQGSEA. This chain's CDR3 is CSVEETSGQETQYF. CDR3 DNA sequence: TGCAGCGTTGAAGAGACTAGCGGACAAGAGACCCAGTACTTC.

The chain is built from TRBV19 and TRBJ1-1, with 7 bases lining up with TRBD1. CDR3 length: 14 amino acids. V gave up 3 bases and J gave up 3 bases; unmatched junction bases: 4. Germline lookup yields CDR1 LNHDA and CDR2 SQIVND (reference sequence). The CDR3 DNA is TGTGCCAGTAGTATCGGAGGGGGCTACACTGAAGCTTTCTTT. Its protein is CASSIGGGYTEAFF.

This clone was seen only a few times. V is TRBV6-5 and J is TRBJ2-3; the D is unclear. The CDR3 runs 13 residues. V was clipped by 6 bases and J by 1 base, with 8 bases between them. Germline V gives CDR1 MNHEY, CDR2 SVGAGI. CDR3 protein: CASRGARTDTQYF. CDR3 nucleotides: TGTGCCAGCAGGGGCGCCCGCACAGATACGCAGTATTTT.

This clone was counted a single time. The chain employs TRBV6-6 and TRBJ1-1, with D maybe TRBD1 (6 bases). The V gene lost 5 bases and the J gene lost 1 base, with 11 bases spanning the gap. CDR3 size: 14 residues. Germline V gene lookup returns CDR1 MNHNY and CDR2 SVGAGI (reference sequence). CDR3 residues: CASSTGQSNTEAFF. The CDR3 DNA follows: TGTGCCAGCAGTACAGGGCAGTCGAACACTGAAGCTTTCTTT.

This clone was detected a few times. J is TRBJ2-2 and V is TRBV7-3; weak D call: TRBD1 (7 bases). Trimming removed 5 bases at V and 2 bases at J, with 12 bases between. The CDR3 has 15 amino acids. Per the germline V gene, CDR1 is SGHTA and CDR2 is FQGTGA. The CDR3 region is CASSIQGTNTGELFF. Written as DNA, the CDR3 is TGTGCCAGCAGCATACAGGGGACTAACACCGGGGAGCTGTTTTTT.

In this sample, this clone turned up a few times. This chain uses TRBV4-1 with TRBJ1-4; the match to TRBD1 covers 9 bases. This CDR3 has 17 residues. The V gene's germline CDR1 is MGHRA and CDR2 YSYEKL. With V trimmed by 3 bases and J by 0 bases, 5 bases remained unmatched. The CDR3 bases are TGCGCCAGCAGCCAGAGACAGGGGGAAACAACTAATGAAAAACTGTTTTTT. Protein product: CASSQRQGETTNEKLFF.

As DNA, the CDR3 is TGTGCCAGCAGTTACCGGGGGGTCCCCTCCGGGGAGCTGTTTTTT. Translating gives CASSYRGVPSGELFF. The V call is TRBV6-5, the J call TRBJ2-2; 7 bases align to TRBD2. The CDR3 is 15 amino acids. J was trimmed by 6 bases and V by 2 bases; bases with no gene match: 6. Germline V gene sequence: CDR1 MNHEY, CDR2 SVGAGI.

V usage is TRBV11-2 and J usage is TRBJ1-2, with 10 bases matching TRBD1. The CDR3 runs 15 residues. J was trimmed by 4 bases and V by 1 base; bases with no gene match: 3. Germline lookup yields CDR1 SGHAT and CDR2 FQNNGV. The CDR3 sequence is CASSLVGTGAYGYTF. The DNA of the CDR3 is TGTGCCAGCAGCTTAGTCGGGACAGGGGCCTATGGCTACACCTTC.

Notes on this clone: The junction departs from germline at one end; a sequencing error may be responsible. Other nucleotide sequences from this sample produce the same CDR3. The chain joins TRBV5-1 to TRBJ1-2; tentative D call: TRBD1 (5 bases). CDR1 and CDR2 from the germline V gene are SGHRS and YFSETQ. This CDR3 contains 15 residues. CDR3 bases: TGCGCCAGCAGCTTGCCAGCCCAAGGGGTGGATGGCTATACCTTC. It translates to CASSLPAQGVDGYTF.